A selection of T cell receptor beta chains follows, all from one sample in a study of blood T cells in healthy people across ages. TCRdb independently ran MiXCR on the 5' RACE reads; one entry per CDR3 protein. The sample records around 1.7 million distinct CDR3 sequences, 28% being singletons. Sequenced input: blood. All receptors come from a woman in her twenties or thirties in good health. CDR3s include the opening cysteine and the closing phenylalanine or tryptophan. D genes are given only for firm matches. Only part of the rows carry a size: once, few, many, or a class if the clone is expanded.

len,j_gene,abundance,d_gene,v_gene,CDR3nt,CDR3aa
12,TRBJ1-2,many,-,TRBV6-6,TGTGCCAGCGCGACAGCTAACTATGGCTACACCTTC,CASATANYGYTF
15,TRBJ1-5,-,TRBD1,TRBV27,TGTGCCAGCAGTCAAGACAGGGACTTAAATCAGCCCCAGCATTTT,CASSQDRDLNQPQHF
16,TRBJ2-1,many,TRBD2,TRBV9,TGTGCCAGCAGCACGGAAGCGGGAGTCTTGCCCAATGAGCAGTTCTTC,CASSTEAGVLPNEQFF
16,TRBJ1-4,few,-,TRBV11-2,TGTGCCAGCAGCTCCGCCTCGAAGATGGGCCAGGAAAAACTGTTTTTT,CASSSASKMGQEKLFF
13,TRBJ2-3,-,TRBD2,TRBV2,TGTGCCAGCAGTGGGACTAGCGACAGTACGCAGTATTTT,CASSGTSDSTQYF
15,TRBJ2-2,few,-,TRBV20-1,TGCAGTGCTAGACGTCAGGGAATGAACACCGGGGAGCTGTTTTTT,CSARRQGMNTGELFF
16,TRBJ2-1,once,TRBD2,TRBV7-2,TGTGCCAGCAGCTCCAACCTAGCGGGGGGTAAGAATGAGCAGTTCTTC,CASSSNLAGGKNEQFF
15,TRBJ1-1,few,-,TRBV11-2,TGTGCCAGCAGCTTAGCTGGCAACATGAACACTGAAGCTTTCTTT,CASSLAGNMNTEAFF
14,TRBJ1-1,-,-,TRBV28,TGTGCCAGCGGGTGGGGAAGCATGAACACTGAAGCTTTCTTT,CASGWGSMNTEAFF
13,TRBJ1-2,-,-,TRBV6-5,TGTGCCAGGAGGGCCAACCGGGTTGGCGGCTACACCTTC,CARRANRVGGYTF
14,TRBJ2-5,many,-,TRBV7-2,TGTGCCAGCAGCTTTAGTCTAGTAGGAGAGACCCAGTACTTC,CASSFSLVGETQYF
13,TRBJ1-2,-,-,TRBV25-1,TGTGCCAGCCATACCATGGGGGCGCGGGGCTACACCTTC,CASHTMGARGYTF
12,TRBJ2-7,few,-,TRBV11-2,TGTGCCAGCAGCGTCTACAGGGAGGAGCAGTACTTC,CASSVYREEQYF
16,TRBJ2-7,-,-,TRBV7-2,TGTGCCAGCAGCTTACGTTCCGGGACGGACTCCTACGAGCAGTACTTC,CASSLRSGTDSYEQYF
17,TRBJ2-1,-,TRBD2,TRBV12-5,TGTGCTAGTGGCCCGGGCGTGACTAGCGGGGGCTTGGAGACCCAGTTCTTC,CASGPGVTSGGLETQFF
14,TRBJ2-3,-,TRBD2,TRBV12-3/TRBV12-4,TGTGCCAGCCTGGCGGGGGTGGGCACAGATACGCAGTATTTT,CASLAGVGTDTQYF
16,TRBJ2-1,few,TRBD2,TRBV5-1,TGCGCCAGCAGCTTGGTAGCGACTAGCGGGGGCAATGAGCAGTTCTTC,CASSLVATSGGNEQFF
13,TRBJ2-7,-,-,TRBV3-1,TGTGCCAGCAGCCCCCCGGGCCGCCACGAGCAGTACTTC,CASSPPGRHEQYF
15,TRBJ2-7,-,-,TRBV6-6,TGTGCCTGCAGTTACCTGTCACCGCTCGACTACGAGCAGTACTTC,CACSYLSPLDYEQYF
12,TRBJ1-2,many,-,TRBV3-1,TGTGCCAGCAGCAAGGGGCTCTATGGCTACACCTTC,CASSKGLYGYTF
13,TRBJ2-7,-,TRBD2,TRBV6-2/TRBV6-3,TGTGCCAGCAGGAAGACTAGCGTCTACGAGCAGTACTTC,CASRKTSVYEQYF
12,TRBJ1-5,few,-,TRBV24-1,TGTGCCACCAGTACAGGACCTTCGCCCCAGCATTTT,CATSTGPSPQHF
16,TRBJ2-1,-,-,TRBV11-2,TGTGCCAGCAGCTTGACGGGTGGGATCCTTGGCGATGAGCAGTTCTTC,CASSLTGGILGDEQFF
13,TRBJ1-4,-,-,TRBV4-3,TGCGCCAGCAGCCAAGCTCCCCAGGGAAAACTGTTTTTT,CASSQAPQGKLFF
15,TRBJ2-1,-,-,TRBV7-9,TGTGTCAGCAGCTTAAGTGGAACACGGCAGAATGAGCAGTTCTTC,CVSSLSGTRQNEQFF
18,TRBJ2-7,-,TRBD2,TRBV20-1,TGCAGGTCCGATACAGGGGGGTTCGGACTAGCGGGGTCCTACGAGCAGTACTTC,CRSDTGGFGLAGSYEQYF
15,TRBJ1-5,few,-,TRBV28,TGTGCCAGCAGTTTGAGTTTGGTCCCGAATCAGCCCCAGCATTTT,CASSLSLVPNQPQHF
12,TRBJ2-1,-,-,TRBV3-1,TGTGCCAGCAGCCGAGACTCAGGTGAGCAGTTCTTC,CASSRDSGEQFF
16,TRBJ2-3,-,-,TRBV28,TGTGCCAGCAGTTTTTACAGGGTATTGGGCACAAATACGCAGTATTTT,CASSFYRVLGTNTQYF
13,TRBJ2-4,many,-,TRBV28,TGTGCCAGCAGTTCGGACGGCCAAAACATTCAGTACTTC,CASSSDGQNIQYF
14,TRBJ2-4,many,TRBD1,TRBV2,TGTGCCAGCACTCACAGGGGGCCGGGAAACATTCAGTACTTC,CASTHRGPGNIQYF
14,TRBJ2-1,many,-,TRBV9,TGTGCCAGCAGCGTAGAGGGACGGGGGAGTGAGCAGTTCTTC,CASSVEGRGSEQFF
14,TRBJ2-3,-,TRBD1,TRBV7-2,TGTGCCAGCAGCTTGGGACAGGTGGATGATACGCAGTATTTT,CASSLGQVDDTQYF
15,TRBJ2-7,few,-,TRBV6-2/TRBV6-3,TGTGCCAGCAGTTATACCGAGACAGTTACCTACGAGCAGTACTTC,CASSYTETVTYEQYF
14,TRBJ2-5,-,TRBD2,TRBV29-1,TGCAGCGTTGCCGGGACTAGCGATCAAGAGACCCAGGTCTTC,CSVAGTSDQETQVF
14,TRBJ1-1,-,-,TRBV20-1,TGCAGTGCTAGAGGGTTACAATGGGACACTGAAGCTTTCTTT,CSARGLQWDTEAFF
14,TRBJ2-5,few,-,TRBV20-1,TGCAGTGCTAGTGGAGTAGCTGGCGAAGAGACCCAGTACTTC,CSASGVAGEETQYF
13,TRBJ2-7,-,-,TRBV6-5,TGTGCCAGCAGTCGGGACGCATTATCCGAGCAGTACTTC,CASSRDALSEQYF
15,TRBJ1-1,few,-,TRBV12-3/TRBV12-4,TGTGCCAGCAGTTTTGGGCCCACAGTGAACACTGAAGCTTTCTTT,CASSFGPTVNTEAFF
15,TRBJ2-1,few,-,TRBV5-1,TGCGCCAGCAGCAACCATAGACTTGATGACAATGAGCAGTTCTTC,CASSNHRLDDNEQFF
14,TRBJ2-5,-,-,TRBV11-2,TGTGCCAGCAGCTCTGGGGCCAGGGGAGAGACCCAGTACTTC,CASSSGARGETQYF
15,TRBJ2-1,many,-,TRBV7-2,TGTGCCAGCAGCTTAGGACTGAGGGAACTTAATGAGCAGTTCTTC,CASSLGLRELNEQFF
14,TRBJ2-7,many,TRBD2,TRBV29-1,TGCAGCGTCAGACTAGCGGGGGGAACCTACGAGCAGTACTTC,CSVRLAGGTYEQYF
14,TRBJ1-4,-,-,TRBV6-6,TGTGCCAGCAGTTACAAGGGTGGGGCTGAAAAACTGTTTTTT,CASSYKGGAEKLFF
15,TRBJ2-1,-,TRBD1,TRBV7-9,TGTGCCAGCAGCTACCGGGACAGGGGAATCAATGAGCAGTTCTTC,CASSYRDRGINEQFF
14,TRBJ2-1,many,TRBD2,TRBV29-1,TGCAGCGTTGTCGAGACTAGCGGCTACAATGAGCAGTTCTTC,CSVVETSGYNEQFF
16,TRBJ2-2,-,TRBD1,TRBV7-2,TGTGCCAGCAGCCATCACACTAACAGGGGAACCGGGGAGCTGTTTTTT,CASSHHTNRGTGELFF
13,TRBJ2-1,-,-,TRBV7-2,TGTGCCAGCAGCTTAATGGGGGAGGATGAGCAGTTCTTC,CASSLMGEDEQFF
12,TRBJ1-1,-,-,TRBV20-1,TGCAGTGCTAAGAGGACAGAACTTGAAGCTTTCTTT,CSAKRTELEAFF
13,TRBJ1-2,few,-,TRBV9,TGTGCCACCCAAACCGGGACGGACTATGGCTACACCTTC,CATQTGTDYGYTF
13,TRBJ2-2,-,-,TRBV4-3,TGCGCCAGCAGCCAAGACTATCCCGGGGAGCTGTTTTTT,CASSQDYPGELFF
17,TRBJ2-4,-,TRBD1,TRBV2,TGTGCCAGCAGTCTCCGGGACAGCGGTTTCTCCAAAAACATTCAGTACTTC,CASSLRDSGFSKNIQYF
15,TRBJ1-1,few,-,TRBV2,TGTGCCAGCAGTGATCCACAGGCCTCTGGGACTGAAGCTTTCTTT,CASSDPQASGTEAFF
13,TRBJ2-7,once,-,TRBV5-1,TGCGCCAGCAGCGAGGGGACCCGCTACGAGCAGTACTTC,CASSEGTRYEQYF